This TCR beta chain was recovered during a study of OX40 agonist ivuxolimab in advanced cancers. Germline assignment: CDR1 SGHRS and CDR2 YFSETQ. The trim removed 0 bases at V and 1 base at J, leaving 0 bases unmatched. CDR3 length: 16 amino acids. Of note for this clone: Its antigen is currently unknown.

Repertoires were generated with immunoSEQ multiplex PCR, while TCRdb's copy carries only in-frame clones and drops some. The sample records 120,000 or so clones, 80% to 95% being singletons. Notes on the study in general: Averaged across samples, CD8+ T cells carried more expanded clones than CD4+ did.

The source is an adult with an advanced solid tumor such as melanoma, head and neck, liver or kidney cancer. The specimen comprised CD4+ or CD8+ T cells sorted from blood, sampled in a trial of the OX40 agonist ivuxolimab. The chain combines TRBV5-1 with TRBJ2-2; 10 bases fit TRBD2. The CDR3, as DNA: TGCGCCAGCAGCTTGGCTAGCGGGGGGAACACCGGGGAGCTGTTTTTT. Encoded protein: CASSLASGGNTGELFF.